Presented here are 12 T cell receptor beta chains from one specimen sequenced in a study of blood T cells in healthy people across ages. A J-beta primer mix and a sample-barcoded 5' primer were used in a second PCR of about 7 to 12 cycles. One entry per CDR3 protein, called by TCRdb with MiXCR from the 5' RACE reads. The sample lists about 1.6 million distinct CDR3 sequences, roughly a third occurring once. The specimen sequenced was blood. Every receptor here comes from a woman aged 30 to 39 in good health.

With respect to this clonotype: Relative to the germline gene, one junction end is altered; a read error may explain this. J is TRBJ2-4 and V is TRBV5-6; 9 bases map to TRBD2. The closer fit of TRBJ2-7 to the DNA end suggests the J call may be wrong. Germline V gene lookup returns CDR1 SGHDT and CDR2 YYEEEE. The CDR3 extends over 15 amino acids. The CDR3 nucleotides are TGTGCCGGCAGCTTTGATTTAGCGGGGGCCTACGAGCAGTACTTC. Protein: CAGSFDLAGAYEQYF.

The chain combines TRBV19 with TRBJ2-4; D possibly corresponds to TRBD2 (7 bases). The CDR3 is made up of 19 amino acids. Per the germline V gene, CDR1 is LNHDA and CDR2 is SQIVND (reference sequence). Trimming removed 9 bases from V and 0 bases from J, with 27 bases in between. This CDR3 reads CARTWTVKKTSIAKNIQYF. The CDR3 region has the DNA TGTGCCAGAACCTGGACAGTTAAAAAGACTAGCATAGCCAAAAACATTCAGTACTTC.

This chain links TRBV5-1 with TRBJ2-2, with 7 bases matching TRBD1. This CDR3 region has 15 residues. J lost 4 bases, V lost 3 bases, and 6 bases had no gene match. Per the germline V gene, CDR1 is SGHRS and CDR2 is YFSETQ. In DNA, the CDR3 is TGCGCCAGCAGCTCCGGGACAGTCGGCACCGGGGAGCTGTTTTTT. Translating it yields CASSSGTVGTGELFF.

A word on this clonotype: The CDR3 does not close with the conserved phenylalanine or tryptophan, likely indicating a read error. This sequence joins TRBV12-3 or TRBV12-4 and TRBJ2-3; no reliable D call. Trimming removed 5 bases at V and 4 bases at J, with 7 bases between. The CDR3 is 12 residues long. CDR3 sequence (DNA): TGTGCCAGCAGTCCGGTCGCAGATACGCAGTATTCT. It is translated as CASSPVADTQYS.

V gene TRBV4-1 combines with J gene TRBJ1-1; TRBD1 might be the D (5 bases). V dropped 3 bases and J dropped 5 bases, with 19 bases sitting between them. CDR3 length: 16 residues. In germline, CDR1 is MGHRA, CDR2 YSYEKL. DNA for the CDR3: TGCGCCAGCAGCCACCAGGCGGGGGGGATCAATACTGAAGCTTTCTTT. This codes for CASSHQAGGINTEAFF.

This clonotype was observed a handful of times. The chain employs TRBV20-1 and TRBJ2-5; 9 positions agree with TRBD2. The germline V gene has CDR1 DFQATT and CDR2 SNEGSKA (reference sequence). The CDR3 is 15 amino acids. Losses at the gene ends were 4 bases for V and 5 bases for J; bases not matched to a gene: 11. CDR3 bases: TGCAGTGCTATTGGAGCGGGAGGAAAATTCGAGACCCAGTACTTC. It encodes CSAIGAGGKFETQYF.

This clonotype was seen only a few times. This chain uses TRBV20-1 with TRBJ2-3; D may be TRBD1 (5 bases). With the DNA end fitting TRBJ1-5 better, the J assignment may be wrong. This CDR3 has 15 amino acids. Per the germline V gene, CDR1 is DFQATT and CDR2 is SNEGSKA (reference sequence). CDR3 loop: CSASISGGRTDTQHF. CDR3 sequence (DNA): TGCAGTGCTAGTATTAGCGGGGGACGCACAGATACGCAGCATTTT.

The chain recombines TRBV3-1 with TRBJ1-3; D uncertain. V dropped 5 bases and J dropped 5 bases, with 10 bases sitting between them. Germline CDR1 LGHDT, CDR2 YNNKEL (reference sequence). This CDR3 is built from 13 residues. The CDR3 loop reads CASSDRRRNTIYF. For the CDR3, the DNA is TGTGCCAGCAGCGACCGACGGAGAAACACCATATATTTT.

The chain has TRBV7-3 and TRBJ1-2; D remains unclear. The V and J ends lost 4 bases and 2 bases respectively, with 14 bases between them. In germline, CDR1 is SGHTA, CDR2 FQGTGA. The CDR3 runs 15 residues. The CDR3 DNA follows: TGTGCCAGCAGCTCCGGAACAGTTGTAAACTATGGCTACACCTTC. This codes for CASSSGTVVNYGYTF.

This rearrangement joins TRBV4-2 to TRBJ2-1; weak D call: TRBD2 (5 bases). Trimming cost V 0 bases and J 12 bases, with 18 bases left between them. Germline CDR1 and CDR2: LGHNA and YNFKEQ. The CDR3 runs to 15 residues. The CDR3 spells CASSQESGSRSGQFF. CDR3 DNA: TGTGCCAGCAGCCAAGAAAGCGGCTCCCGGAGCGGGCAGTTCTTC.

This clonotype has more than one count but fewer than ten. The chain links TRBV5-6 to TRBJ2-7; tentatively, D is TRBD2 (6 bases). The CDR3 runs 14 residues. The germline V gene has CDR1 SGHDT and CDR2 YYEEEE. Deletions cut 4 bases from V and 3 bases from J, with 14 bases between. CDR3 sequence (DNA): TGTGCCAGCAGCCCTGGGGCTAGCGTCTACGAGCAGTACTTC. This translates into CASSPGASVYEQYF. The full variable domain, with the rest looked up from reference TRBV5-6 and TRBJ2-7, is DAGVTQSPTHLIKTRGQQVTLRCSPKSGHDTVSWYQQALGQGPQFIFQYYEEEERQRGNFPDRFSGHQFPNYSSELNVNALLLGDSALYLCASSPGASVYEQYFGPGTRLTVT.

The chain combines TRBV27 with TRBJ2-1, with 7 nucleotides matching TRBD1. With V trimmed by 4 bases and J by 5 bases, 5 bases remained unmatched. The CDR3 is 14 amino acids. Germline assignment: CDR1 MNHEY and CDR2 SMNVEV (reference sequence). The CDR3 DNA follows: TGTGCCAGCAGTTACGGGACAGTGGACAATGAGCAGTTCTTC. Translation: CASSYGTVDNEQFF.